Here is one T cell receptor (beta chain) with its context. The antigen remains unidentified. Assay used: immunoSEQ multiplex PCR; TCRdb lists only in-frame clones, some missing. The table has roughly 34,000 clones, roughly 95% seen once. The sample comes from a study of graft-versus-host responses after intestinal transplantation. Study-level background: Multivisceral, liver-intestinal, or isolated intestinal grafts went to recipients.

Deletions cut 0 bases from V and 2 bases from J, with 11 bases between. The CDR3 contains 15 residues. Germline V gene data show CDR1 as SGDLS and CDR2 as YYNGEE. The V and J genes are TRBV9 and TRBJ1-1, with D uncertain. This receptor was obtained from a human donor who was the organ donor for an intestinal transplant. The sample was unstimulated CD4+ T cells sorted from spleen or lymph node cells, taken before transplant. For the CDR3, the DNA is TGTGCCAGCAGCGTAGGTCCCTCCGGCAACACTGAAGCTTTCTTT. This gives the protein CASSVGPSGNTEAFF.